One T cell receptor beta chain is described in this entry. This sample stems from a study of T cells expressing NK-cell markers. This CDR3 contains 16 residues. The germline V gene has CDR1 DFQATT and CDR2 SNEGSKA (reference sequence). TCRdb re-called the 5' RACE reads and shows each CDR3 protein once, DNA omitted. Across fewer than 550,000 distinct CDR3 sequences, the top ten clones capture 1.4% of the sample. The material sequenced was blood T cells: a sorted CD56 or NKG2C T cell subset, CD4+ or CD8+ T cells, or bulk PBMC T cells (not recorded which). The chain joins TRBV20-1 to TRBJ1-5. The TCR sequence derives from a woman in her forties or fifties in good health. CDR3 loop: CSANIPRGISNQPQHF.